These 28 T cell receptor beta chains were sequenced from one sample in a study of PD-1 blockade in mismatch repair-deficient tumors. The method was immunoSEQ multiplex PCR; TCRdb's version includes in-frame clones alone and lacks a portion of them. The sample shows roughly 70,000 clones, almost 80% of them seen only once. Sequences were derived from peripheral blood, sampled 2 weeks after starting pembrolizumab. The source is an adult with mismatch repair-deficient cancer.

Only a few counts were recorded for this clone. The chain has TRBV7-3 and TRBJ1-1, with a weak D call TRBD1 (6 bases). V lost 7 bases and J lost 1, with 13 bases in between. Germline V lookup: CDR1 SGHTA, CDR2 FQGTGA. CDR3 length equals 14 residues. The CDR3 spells CASKVGGGNTEAFF. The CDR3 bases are TGTGCCAGCAAAGTCGGGGGCGGGAACACTGAAGCTTTCTTT.

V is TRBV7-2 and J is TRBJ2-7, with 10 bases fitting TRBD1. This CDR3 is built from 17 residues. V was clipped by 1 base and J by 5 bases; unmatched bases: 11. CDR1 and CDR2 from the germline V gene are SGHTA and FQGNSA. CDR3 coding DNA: TGTGCCAGCAGCTTAGGAAGGGACAGGGGCCGCAGCGACGAGCAGTACTTC. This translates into CASSLGRDRGRSDEQYF.

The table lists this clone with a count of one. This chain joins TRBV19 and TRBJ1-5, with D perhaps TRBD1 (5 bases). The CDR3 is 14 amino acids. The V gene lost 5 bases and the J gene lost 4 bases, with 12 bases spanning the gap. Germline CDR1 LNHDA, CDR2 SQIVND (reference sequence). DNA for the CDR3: TGTGCCAGTAGTGTTGGGACCTTTAATCAGCCCCAGCATTTT. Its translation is CASSVGTFNQPQHF.

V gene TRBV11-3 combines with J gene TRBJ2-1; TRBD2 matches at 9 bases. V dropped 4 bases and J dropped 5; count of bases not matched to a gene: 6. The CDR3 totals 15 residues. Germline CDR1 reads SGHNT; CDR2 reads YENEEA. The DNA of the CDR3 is TGTGCCAGCAGCTCGCGGGAGGGCCCTCACAATGAGCAGTTCTTC. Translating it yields CASSSREGPHNEQFF.

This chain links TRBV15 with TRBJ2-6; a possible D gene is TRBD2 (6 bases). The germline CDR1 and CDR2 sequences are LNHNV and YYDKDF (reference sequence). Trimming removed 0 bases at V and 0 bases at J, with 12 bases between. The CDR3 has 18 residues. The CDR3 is CATSRDYGAGSGANVLTF. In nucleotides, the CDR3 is TGTGCCACCAGCAGAGATTACGGAGCGGGCTCTGGGGCCAACGTCCTGACTTTC.

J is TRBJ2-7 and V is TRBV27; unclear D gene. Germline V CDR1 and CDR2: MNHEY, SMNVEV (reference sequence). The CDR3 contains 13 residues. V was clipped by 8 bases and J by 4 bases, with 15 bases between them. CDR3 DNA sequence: TGTGCCAGCTGCGCAGGCCTTTGTTACGAGCAGTACTTC. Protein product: CASCAGLCYEQYF.

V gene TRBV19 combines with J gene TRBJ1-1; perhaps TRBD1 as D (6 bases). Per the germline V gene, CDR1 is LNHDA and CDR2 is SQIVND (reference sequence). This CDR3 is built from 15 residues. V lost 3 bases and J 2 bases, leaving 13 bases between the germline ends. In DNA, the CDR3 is TGTGCCAGTAGTATCCAAGGACAGAGAAACACTGAAGCTTTCTTT. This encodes CASSIQGQRNTEAFF.

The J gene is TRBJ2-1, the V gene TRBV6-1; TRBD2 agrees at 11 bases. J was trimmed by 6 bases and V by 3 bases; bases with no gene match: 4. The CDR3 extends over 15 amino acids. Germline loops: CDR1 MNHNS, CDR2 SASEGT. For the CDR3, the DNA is TGTGCCAGCAGTGATAGCGGGAGGGTCCGCAATGAGCAGTTCTTC. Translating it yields CASSDSGRVRNEQFF.

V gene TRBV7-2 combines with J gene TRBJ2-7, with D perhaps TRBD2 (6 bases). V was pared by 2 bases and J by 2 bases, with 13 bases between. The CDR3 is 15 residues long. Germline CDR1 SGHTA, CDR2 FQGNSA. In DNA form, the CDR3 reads TGTGCCAGCAGCTTAATGGTAGCGGCACCCTACGAGCAGTACTTC. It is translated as CASSLMVAAPYEQYF. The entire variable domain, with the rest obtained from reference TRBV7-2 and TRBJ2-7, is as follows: GAGVSQSPSNKVTEKGKDVELRCDPISGHTALYWYRQSLGQGLEFLIYFQGNSAPDKSGLPSDRFSAERTGGSVSTLTIQRTQQEDSAVYLCASSLMVAAPYEQYFGPGTRLTVT.

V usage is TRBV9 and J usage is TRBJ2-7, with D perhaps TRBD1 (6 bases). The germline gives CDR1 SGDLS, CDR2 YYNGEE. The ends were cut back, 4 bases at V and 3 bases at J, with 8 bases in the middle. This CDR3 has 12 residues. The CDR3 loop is CASSLTGYEQYF. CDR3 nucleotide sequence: TGTGCCAGCAGCTTGACAGGCTACGAGCAGTACTTC. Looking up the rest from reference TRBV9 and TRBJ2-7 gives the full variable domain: DSGVTQTPKHLITATGQRVTLRCSPRSGDLSVYWYQQSLDQGLQFLIQYYNGEERAKGNILERFSAQQFPDLHSELNLSSLELGDSALYFCASSLTGYEQYFGPGTRLTVT.

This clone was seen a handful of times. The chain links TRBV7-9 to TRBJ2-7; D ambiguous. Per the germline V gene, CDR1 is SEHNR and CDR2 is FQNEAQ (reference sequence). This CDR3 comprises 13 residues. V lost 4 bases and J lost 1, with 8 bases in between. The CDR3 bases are TGTGCCAGCAGCTCCCTAGGATCCTACGAGCAGTACTTC. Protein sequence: CASSSLGSYEQYF.

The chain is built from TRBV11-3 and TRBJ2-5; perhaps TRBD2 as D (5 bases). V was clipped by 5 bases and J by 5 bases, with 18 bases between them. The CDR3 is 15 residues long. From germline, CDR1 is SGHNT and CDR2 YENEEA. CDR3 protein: CASSVGVQRGETQYF. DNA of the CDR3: TGTGCCAGCAGCGTCGGAGTACAAAGAGGGGAGACCCAGTACTTC.

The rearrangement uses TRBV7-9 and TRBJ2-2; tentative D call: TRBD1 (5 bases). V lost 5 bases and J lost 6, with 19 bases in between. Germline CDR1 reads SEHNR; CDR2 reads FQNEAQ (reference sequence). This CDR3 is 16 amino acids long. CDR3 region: CASSPLGLENSGELFF. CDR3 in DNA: TGTGCCAGCAGCCCCTTGGGGCTAGAGAATTCCGGGGAGCTGTTTTTT.

CDR3 loop: CASSSKAGGGNEQFF. The CDR3 bases are TGTGCCAGCAGCTCCAAGGCGGGAGGGGGGAATGAGCAGTTCTTC. V is TRBV5-4 and J is TRBJ2-1; 9 nucleotides agree with TRBD2. The ends lost 3 bases at V and 7 bases at J; junction bases unmatched: 8. Germline V gene lookup returns CDR1 SGHNT and CDR2 YYREEE (reference sequence). The CDR3 consists of 15 residues.

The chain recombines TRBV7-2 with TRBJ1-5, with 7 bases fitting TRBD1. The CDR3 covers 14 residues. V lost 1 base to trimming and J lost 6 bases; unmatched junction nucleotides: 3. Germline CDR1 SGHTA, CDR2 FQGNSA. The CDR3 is CASSLGGGGQPQHF. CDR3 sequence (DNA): TGTGCCAGCAGCTTAGGAGGGGGCGGTCAGCCCCAGCATTTT.

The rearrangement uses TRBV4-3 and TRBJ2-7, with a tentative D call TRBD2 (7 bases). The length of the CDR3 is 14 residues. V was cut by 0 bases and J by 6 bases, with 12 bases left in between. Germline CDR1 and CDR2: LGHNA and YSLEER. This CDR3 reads CASSQDTGGGEQYF. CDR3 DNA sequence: TGCGCCAGCAGCCAAGATACGGGGGGCGGCGAGCAGTACTTC.

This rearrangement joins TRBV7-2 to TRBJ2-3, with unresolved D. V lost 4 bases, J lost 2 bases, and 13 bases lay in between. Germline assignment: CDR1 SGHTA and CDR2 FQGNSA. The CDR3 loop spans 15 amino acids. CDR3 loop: CASSSLSRSTDTQYF. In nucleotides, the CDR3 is TGTGCCAGCAGCTCGCTCAGCCGATCCACAGATACGCAGTATTTT.

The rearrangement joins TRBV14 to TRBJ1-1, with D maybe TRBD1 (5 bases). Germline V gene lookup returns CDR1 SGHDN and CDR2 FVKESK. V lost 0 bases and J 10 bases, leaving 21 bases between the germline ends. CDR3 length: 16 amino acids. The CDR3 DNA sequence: TGTGCCAGCAGCCAAGAGGTTTTCCGGGCGGGAGGGGTAGCTTTCTTT. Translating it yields CASSQEVFRAGGVAFF.

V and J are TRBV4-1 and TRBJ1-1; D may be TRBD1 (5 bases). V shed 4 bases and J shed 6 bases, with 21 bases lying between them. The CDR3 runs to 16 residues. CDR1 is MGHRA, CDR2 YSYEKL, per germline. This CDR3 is CASSLGRGVGPAEAFF. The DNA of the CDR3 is TGCGCCAGCAGCCTTGGGCGAGGGGTGGGTCCGGCTGAAGCTTTCTTT.

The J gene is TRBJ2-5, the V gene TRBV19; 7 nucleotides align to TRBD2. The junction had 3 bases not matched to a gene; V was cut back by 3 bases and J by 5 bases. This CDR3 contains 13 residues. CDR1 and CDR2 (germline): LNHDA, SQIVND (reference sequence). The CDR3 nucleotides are TGTGCCAGTAGTATCGGGACTACGGAGACCCAGTACTTC. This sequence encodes CASSIGTTETQYF.

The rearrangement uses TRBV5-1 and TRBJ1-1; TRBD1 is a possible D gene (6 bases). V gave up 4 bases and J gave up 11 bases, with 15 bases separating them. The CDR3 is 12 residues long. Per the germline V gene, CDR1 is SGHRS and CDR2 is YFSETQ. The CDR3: CASSLDREGAFF. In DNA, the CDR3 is TGCGCCAGCAGCCTGGACAGAGAAGGCGCTTTCTTT.

The CDR3 coding sequence is TGTGCCAGCAGGTCAAGGGACAGGGCGGCCTCTGGCTACACCTTC. The encoded protein is CASRSRDRAASGYTF. The chain uses TRBV27 and TRBJ1-2; 9 bases line up with TRBD1. V was clipped by 6 bases and J by 7 bases; unmatched bases: 12. The CDR3 sequence is 15 residues long. Germline V gene data show CDR1 as MNHEY and CDR2 as SMNVEV (reference sequence).

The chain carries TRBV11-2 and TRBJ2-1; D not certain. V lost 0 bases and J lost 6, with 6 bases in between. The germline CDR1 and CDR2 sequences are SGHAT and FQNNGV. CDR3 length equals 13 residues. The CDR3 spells CASSLDLTNEQFF. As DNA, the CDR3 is TGTGCCAGCAGCTTAGATCTAACCAATGAGCAGTTCTTC.

The CDR3 sequence: CASSLGTSGRARETQYF. The CDR3 coding sequence is TGTGCCAGCAGCTTGGGGACTAGCGGGAGGGCGCGAGAGACCCAGTACTTC. The rearrangement uses TRBV5-5 and TRBJ2-5, with 15 bases fitting TRBD2. CDR1 and CDR2 from the germline V gene are SGHKS and YYEKEE (reference sequence). The CDR3 loop spans 17 amino acids. J lost 4 bases, V lost 0 bases, and 4 bases had no gene match.

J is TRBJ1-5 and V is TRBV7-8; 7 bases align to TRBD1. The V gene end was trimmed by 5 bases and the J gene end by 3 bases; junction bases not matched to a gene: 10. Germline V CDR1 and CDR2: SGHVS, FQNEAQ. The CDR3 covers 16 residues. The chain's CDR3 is CASSPTSGQYNQPQHF. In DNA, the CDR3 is TGTGCCAGCAGCCCCACCTCGGGACAGTACAATCAGCCCCAGCATTTT.

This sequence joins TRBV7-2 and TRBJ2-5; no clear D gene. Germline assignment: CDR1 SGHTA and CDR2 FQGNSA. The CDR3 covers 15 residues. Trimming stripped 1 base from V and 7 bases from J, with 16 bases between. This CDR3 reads CASSLGSTSRGTQYF. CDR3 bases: TGTGCCAGCAGCTTAGGGTCGACAAGTCGTGGGACCCAGTACTTC.

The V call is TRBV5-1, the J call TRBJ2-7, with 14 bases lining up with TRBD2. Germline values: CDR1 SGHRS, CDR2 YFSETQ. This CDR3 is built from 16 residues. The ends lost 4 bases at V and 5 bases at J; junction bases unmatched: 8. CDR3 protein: CASSPGGLAGVDEQYF. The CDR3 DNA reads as TGCGCCAGCAGCCCAGGGGGACTAGCGGGAGTAGACGAGCAGTACTTC.

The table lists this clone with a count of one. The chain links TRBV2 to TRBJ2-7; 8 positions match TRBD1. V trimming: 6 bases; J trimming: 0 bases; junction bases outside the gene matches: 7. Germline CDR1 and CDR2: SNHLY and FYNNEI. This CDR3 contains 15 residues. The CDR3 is CASRGDRRLSYEQYF. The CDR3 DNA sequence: TGTGCCAGCAGGGGGGACAGGCGCCTCTCCTACGAGCAGTACTTC.